The 23 T cell receptor beta chains reported below all come from one sample, sequenced in a study of OX40 agonist ivuxolimab in advanced cancers. This table comes from immunoSEQ multiplex PCR, and its TCRdb copy is limited to in-frame clones, with some not included. The top ten clones hold about 0.15% of a sample with around 95,000 clones, approximately 89% of them seen once. Sample: CD4+ or CD8+ T cells sorted from blood, taken in a trial of the OX40 agonist ivuxolimab. The receptors were sampled from an adult with an advanced solid tumor such as melanoma, head and neck, liver or kidney cancer.

The chain has TRBV19 and TRBJ2-7; D not resolved. Germline assignment: CDR1 LNHDA and CDR2 SQIVND (reference sequence). The CDR3 length is 13 residues. V shed 5 bases and J shed 0 bases, with 8 bases lying between them. The CDR3 DNA sequence: TGTGCCAGTAGTCGGAACCCCTCCTACGAGCAGTACTTC. This gives the protein CASSRNPSYEQYF.

J is TRBJ1-4 and V is TRBV15; D is ambiguous. Germline CDR1 is LNHNV and CDR2 is YYDKDF (reference sequence). This CDR3 comprises 17 residues. V dropped 0 bases and J dropped 5 bases, with 16 bases sitting between them. The CDR3 bases are TGTGCCACCAGCAGAGATCTGGGTGGAAGGGTAAATGAAAAACTGTTTTTT. This sequence encodes CATSRDLGGRVNEKLFF. The whole variable domain, filled in from reference TRBV15 and TRBJ1-4, reads DAMVIQNPRYQVTQFGKPVTLSCSQTLNHNVMYWYQQKSSQAPKLLFHYYDKDFNNEADTPDNFQSRRPNTSFCFLDIRSPGLGDTAMYLCATSRDLGGRVNEKLFFGSGTQLSVL.

The chain couples TRBV6-5 to TRBJ1-2, with D possibly TRBD1 on 5 matching bases. Germline CDR1 MNHEY, CDR2 SVGAGI. Trimming shortened V by 5 bases and J by 2 bases, and 12 bases separated the two germline ends. CDR3 size: 14 residues. CDR3 nucleotide sequence: TGTGCCAGCAGTACGCGGGGACCCAACTATGGCTACACCTTC. Translating gives CASSTRGPNYGYTF.

The CDR3 region is CASSLGDYGYTF. CDR3 nucleotide sequence: TGTGCCAGCAGCTTAGGGGATTATGGCTACACCTTC. The chain links TRBV5-4 to TRBJ1-2, with D tentatively TRBD1 (5 bases). CDR3 size: 12 residues. CDR1 and CDR2 (germline): SGHNT, YYREEE (reference sequence). The V end lost 2 bases, the J end lost 5 bases, and 7 bases lay between the germline ends.

This chain links TRBV2 with TRBJ2-1; unclear D gene. Deletions cut 6 bases from V and 15 bases from J, with 18 bases between. The CDR3 extends over 12 amino acids. Germline V gene data show CDR1 as SNHLY and CDR2 as FYNNEI. The CDR3, as DNA: TGTGCCAGCAGACCCCTTGACCTTGGGCGGTTCTTC. Translation: CASRPLDLGRFF.

This chain joins TRBV5-4 and TRBJ1-4, with D possibly being TRBD1 (6 bases). The V and J ends lost 1 base and 4 bases respectively, with 8 bases between them. The germline V gene encodes CDR1 SGHNT and CDR2 YYREEE (reference sequence). The CDR3 contains 14 residues. The CDR3, as DNA: TGTGCCAGCAGCTTGCAGGGGATTAATGAAAAACTGTTTTTT. This gives the protein CASSLQGINEKLFF.

This rearrangement joins TRBV2 to TRBJ1-1; a possible D gene is TRBD1 (6 bases). Between the trimmed V and J ends, which lost 1 base and 5 bases, there was a span of 8 bases. The germline V gene encodes CDR1 SNHLY and CDR2 FYNNEI. The CDR3 extends over 13 amino acids. CDR3 DNA sequence: TGTGCCAGCAGTGAAGTCAGGGGAACTGAAGCTTTCTTT. This codes for CASSEVRGTEAFF.

This chain connects TRBV5-1 to TRBJ2-5; TRBD2 agrees at 7 bases. V lost 0 bases to trimming and J lost 4 bases; unmatched junction nucleotides: 0. Looked up from germline, CDR1 is SGHRS and CDR2 is YFSETQ. The CDR3 is 13 amino acids. CDR3 protein: CASSLAGGETQYF. The CDR3 nucleotides read TGCGCCAGCAGCTTGGCGGGGGGAGAGACCCAGTACTTC. Together with reference TRBV5-1 and TRBJ2-5, the CDR3 gives the full variable domain: KAGVTQTPRYLIKTRGQQVTLSCSPISGHRSVSWYQQTPGQGLQFLFEYFSETQRNKGNFPGRFSGRQFSNSRSEMNVSTLELGDSALYLCASSLAGGETQYFGPGTRLLVL.

The V and J genes are TRBV29-1 and TRBJ1-1, with 7 bases identical to TRBD1. With V trimmed by 8 bases and J by 4 bases, 13 bases remained unmatched. Germline CDR1 is SQVTM and CDR2 is ANQGSEA. The CDR3 totals 14 residues. CDR3 DNA: TGCAGCCACCGACAGGGTTTAGGGGGCACTGAAGCTTTCTTT. It encodes CSHRQGLGGTEAFF.

The rearrangement links TRBV6-6 to TRBJ2-1; D remains ambiguous. The V gene's germline CDR1 is MNHNY and CDR2 SVGAGI (reference sequence). This CDR3 has 14 amino acids. The V gene lost 0 bases and the J gene lost 1 base, with 4 bases spanning the gap. Here the CDR3 reads CASSYSGSYNEQFF. The CDR3 nucleotides read TGTGCCAGCAGTTACTCGGGGTCCTACAATGAGCAGTTCTTC.

The rearrangement joins TRBV29-1 to TRBJ2-1; D remains unclear. This CDR3 comprises 11 residues. From germline, CDR1 is SQVTM and CDR2 ANQGSEA. The ends were cut back, 6 bases at V and 7 bases at J, with 10 bases in the middle. CDR3 bases: TGCAGCGTGATTTGGGGAAATGAGCAGTTCTTC. It specifies CSVIWGNEQFF.

The chain couples TRBV6-1 to TRBJ1-4; TRBD1 might be the D (5 bases). Trimming stripped 4 bases from V and 4 bases from J, with 10 bases between. The length of the CDR3 is 14 residues. Germline V gene sequence: CDR1 MNHNS, CDR2 SASEGT. The CDR3 coding sequence is TGTGCCAGCAGTGTACGGGGGGTTAATGAAAAACTGTTTTTT. It specifies CASSVRGVNEKLFF.

The V and J genes are TRBV10-2 and TRBJ2-7, with 8 bases that match TRBD2. This CDR3 region has 17 residues. CDR1 is WSHSY and CDR2 is SAAADI in the germline V gene. J gave up 4 bases and V 3 bases, and 14 bases lay outside the gene matches. The CDR3 nucleotides read TGCGCCAGCAGTGATATGGTTCCGGGGGGGTGGGTTTACGAGCAGTACTTC. It is translated as CASSDMVPGGWVYEQYF.

The gene calls are TRBV27 and TRBJ1-3, with a possible D match to TRBD1 (5 bases). Trimming took 5 bases from V and 4 from J, leaving 12 bases between them. CDR1 is MNHEY and CDR2 is SMNVEV in the germline V gene (reference sequence). The CDR3 contains 14 residues. Here the CDR3 reads CASSPRGTGNTIYF. The DNA of the CDR3 is TGTGCCAGCAGTCCTAGGGGAACAGGAAACACCATATATTTT.

The chain carries TRBV9 and TRBJ2-1; D is unresolved. The ends were cut back, 0 bases at V and 8 bases at J, with 9 bases in the middle. The CDR3 sequence is 13 residues long. Germline values: CDR1 SGDLS, CDR2 YYNGEE. This CDR3 is CASSVAPIDEQFF. The DNA for the CDR3 is TGTGCCAGCAGCGTAGCTCCGATTGATGAGCAGTTCTTC.

The chain carries TRBV2 and TRBJ2-7; 10 positions match TRBD1. Germline-derived CDR1 and CDR2 are SNHLY and FYNNEI. V lost 6 bases to trimming and J lost 6 bases; unmatched junction nucleotides: 5. This CDR3 region has 13 residues. The CDR3 DNA follows: TGTGCCAGCAGGAGACAGGGGGCGAGCGAGCAGTACTTC. Its translation: CASRRQGASEQYF.

The rearrangement uses TRBV7-8 and TRBJ2-7, with a weak D call TRBD1 (5 bases). Trimming removed 5 bases from V and 3 bases from J, with 14 bases in between. The CDR3 is made up of 14 amino acids. CDR1 SGHVS and CDR2 FQNEAQ come from the germline V gene. CDR3 sequence reads: CASSREGVSYEQYF. For the CDR3, the DNA is TGTGCCAGCAGCCGTGAAGGGGTTAGCTACGAGCAGTACTTC.

The chain joins TRBV19 to TRBJ1-5; TRBD1 is a possible D gene (5 bases). The CDR3 is 13 amino acids. Trimming took 3 bases from V and 4 from J, leaving 7 bases between them. CDR1 is LNHDA, CDR2 SQIVND, per germline (reference sequence). The CDR3 protein is CASSMGGNQPQHF. The DNA for the CDR3 is TGTGCCAGTAGTATGGGGGGAAATCAGCCCCAGCATTTT.

This chain uses TRBV27 with TRBJ1-5, with TRBD1 as a possible D gene (5 bases). V gave up 6 bases and J gave up 4 bases, with 13 bases separating them. The V gene's germline CDR1 is MNHEY and CDR2 SMNVEV (reference sequence). CDR3 length equals 14 residues. CDR3 loop: CASSFRGLNQPQHF. For the CDR3, the DNA is TGTGCCAGCAGCTTTCGGGGCCTTAATCAGCCCCAGCATTTT.

The chain joins TRBV7-8 to TRBJ2-3, with 12 bases fitting TRBD1. From germline, CDR1 is SGHVS and CDR2 FQNEAQ. V lost 5 bases and J lost 5; bases outside the gene matches: 5. The CDR3 runs to 15 residues. In DNA, the CDR3 is TGTGCCAGCAGCGAGGGACAGGGGGCTGTAGATACGCAGTATTTT. This gives the protein CASSEGQGAVDTQYF.

The chain recombines TRBV10-3 with TRBJ2-5, with unresolved D. Per the germline V gene, CDR1 is ENHRY and CDR2 is SYGVKD. The CDR3 contains 13 residues. The ends were cut back, 6 bases at V and 5 bases at J, with 13 bases in the middle. Here the CDR3 reads CAISLEPMETQYF. The CDR3 DNA sequence: TGTGCCATCAGCCTCGAGCCTATGGAGACCCAGTACTTC.

The CDR3 loop reads CASTSELLGINEQFF. The CDR3 DNA follows: TGTGCCAGCACCTCCGAGCTGTTGGGTATCAATGAGCAGTTCTTC. The chain links TRBV10-3 to TRBJ2-1, with D unclear. CDR3 length: 15 residues. Trimming removed 10 bases at V and 6 bases at J, with 22 bases between. Germline CDR1 ENHRY, CDR2 SYGVKD.

The chain has TRBV27 and TRBJ2-1; 10 nucleotides align to TRBD1. This CDR3 contains 17 residues. V lost 4 bases, J lost 3 bases, and 9 bases stayed unmatched. The germline V gene encodes CDR1 MNHEY and CDR2 SMNVEV (reference sequence). CDR3: CASSSYTGTGDYNEQFF. The DNA of the CDR3 is TGTGCCAGCAGTTCATACACCGGGACAGGGGACTACAATGAGCAGTTCTTC.